This T cell receptor (beta chain) derives from a study of T-cell reconstitution after alpha-beta-depleted transplantation in children. This clonotype was found a few times. For TCRbeta, the library was prepared with unique molecular identifiers. TCRdb recomputed calls from the PCR reads with MiXCR, one row per CDR3 protein. This sample has around 480,000 distinct CDR3 sequences; approximately 32% occur once, and the top ten carry 2% to 2.5%. This CDR3 has 16 residues. Germline V gene lookup returns CDR1 SGHDT and CDR2 YYEEEE. The V end lost 2 bases, the J end lost 2 bases, and 16 bases lay between the germline ends.

This receptor was obtained from a human donor who donated a stem cell graft to a child with aplastic anemia. The chain couples TRBV5-6 to TRBJ1-1; D may be TRBD1 (5 bases). The specimen was PBMCs from the stem cell graft donor, collected from the stem cell graft. The CDR3 nucleotides read TGTGCCAGCAGCTTTGAGGGACTTGGGAGAAACACTGAAGCTTTCTTT. This gives the protein CASSFEGLGRNTEAFF.